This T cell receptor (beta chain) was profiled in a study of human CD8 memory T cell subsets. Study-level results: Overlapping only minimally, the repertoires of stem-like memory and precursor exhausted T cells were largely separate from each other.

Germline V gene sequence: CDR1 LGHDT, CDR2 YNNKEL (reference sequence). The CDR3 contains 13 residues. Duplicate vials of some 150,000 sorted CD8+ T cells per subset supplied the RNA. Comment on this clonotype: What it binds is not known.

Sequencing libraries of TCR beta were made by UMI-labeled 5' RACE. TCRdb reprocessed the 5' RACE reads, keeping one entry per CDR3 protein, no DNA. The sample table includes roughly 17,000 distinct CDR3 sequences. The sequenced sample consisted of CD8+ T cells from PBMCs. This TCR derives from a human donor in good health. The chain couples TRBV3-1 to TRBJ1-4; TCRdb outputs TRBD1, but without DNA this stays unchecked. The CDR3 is CASSQGHLEKLFF. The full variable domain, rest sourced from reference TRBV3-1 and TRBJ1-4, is DTAVSQTPKYLVTQMGNDKSIKCEQNLGHDTMYWYKQDSKKFLKIMFSYNNKELIINETVPNRFSPKSPDKAHLNLHINSLELGDSAVYFCASSQGHLEKLFFGSGTQLSVL.